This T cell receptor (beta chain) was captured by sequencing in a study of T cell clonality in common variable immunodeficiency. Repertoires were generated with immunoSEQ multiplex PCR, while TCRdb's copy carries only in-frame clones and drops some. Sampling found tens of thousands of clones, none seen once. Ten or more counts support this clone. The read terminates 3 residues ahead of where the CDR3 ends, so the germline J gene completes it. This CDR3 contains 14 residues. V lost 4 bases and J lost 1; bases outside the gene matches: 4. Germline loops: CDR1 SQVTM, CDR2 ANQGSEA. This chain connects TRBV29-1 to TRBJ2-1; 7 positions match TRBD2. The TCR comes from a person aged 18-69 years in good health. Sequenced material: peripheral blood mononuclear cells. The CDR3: CSVAGRGSYNEQFF. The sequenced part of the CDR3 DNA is TGCAGCGTTGCAGGGCGGGGGTCCTACAATGAG.